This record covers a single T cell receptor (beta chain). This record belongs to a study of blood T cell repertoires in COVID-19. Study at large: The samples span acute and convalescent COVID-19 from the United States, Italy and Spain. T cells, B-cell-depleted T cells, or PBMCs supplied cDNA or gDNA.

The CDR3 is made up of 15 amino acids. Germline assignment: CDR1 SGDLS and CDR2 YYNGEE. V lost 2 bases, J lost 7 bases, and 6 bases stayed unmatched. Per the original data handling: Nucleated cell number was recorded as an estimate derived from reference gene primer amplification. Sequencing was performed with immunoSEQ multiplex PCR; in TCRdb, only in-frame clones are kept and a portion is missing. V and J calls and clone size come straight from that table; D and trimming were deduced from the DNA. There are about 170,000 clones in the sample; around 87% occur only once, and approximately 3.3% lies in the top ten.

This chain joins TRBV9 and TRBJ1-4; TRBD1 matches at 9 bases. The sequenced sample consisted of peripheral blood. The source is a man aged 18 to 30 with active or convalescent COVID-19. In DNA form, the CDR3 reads TGTGCCAGCAGCGTGGGACAGGGTCGAGGTGAAAAACTGTTTTTT. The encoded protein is CASSVGQGRGEKLFF.